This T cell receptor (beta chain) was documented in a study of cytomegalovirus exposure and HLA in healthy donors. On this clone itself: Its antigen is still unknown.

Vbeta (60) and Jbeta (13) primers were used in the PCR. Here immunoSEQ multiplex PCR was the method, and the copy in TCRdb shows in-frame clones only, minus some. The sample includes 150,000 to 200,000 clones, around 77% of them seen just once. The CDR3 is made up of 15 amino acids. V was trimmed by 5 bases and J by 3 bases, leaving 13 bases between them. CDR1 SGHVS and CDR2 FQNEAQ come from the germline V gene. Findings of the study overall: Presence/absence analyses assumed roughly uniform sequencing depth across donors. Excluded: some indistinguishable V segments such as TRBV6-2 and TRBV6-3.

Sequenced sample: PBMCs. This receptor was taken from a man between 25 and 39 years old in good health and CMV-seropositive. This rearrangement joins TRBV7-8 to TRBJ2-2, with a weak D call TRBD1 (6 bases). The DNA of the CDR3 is TGTGCCAGCAGCCAGCAGGGGCAGCACACCGGGGAGCTGTTTTTT. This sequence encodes CASSQQGQHTGELFF.